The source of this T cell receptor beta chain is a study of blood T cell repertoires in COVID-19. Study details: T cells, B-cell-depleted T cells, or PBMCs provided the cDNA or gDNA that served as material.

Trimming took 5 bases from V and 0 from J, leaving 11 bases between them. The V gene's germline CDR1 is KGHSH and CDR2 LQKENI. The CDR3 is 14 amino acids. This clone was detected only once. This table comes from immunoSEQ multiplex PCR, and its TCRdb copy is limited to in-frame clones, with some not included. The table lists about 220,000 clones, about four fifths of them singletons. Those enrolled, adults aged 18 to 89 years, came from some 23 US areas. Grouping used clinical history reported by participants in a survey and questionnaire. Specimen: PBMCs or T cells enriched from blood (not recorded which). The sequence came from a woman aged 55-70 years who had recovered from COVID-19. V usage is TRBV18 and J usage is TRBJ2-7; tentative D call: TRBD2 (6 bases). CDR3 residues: CASSSSSVSYEQYF. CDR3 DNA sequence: TGTGCCAGCTCATCGTCTAGCGTCTCCTACGAGCAGTACTTC.